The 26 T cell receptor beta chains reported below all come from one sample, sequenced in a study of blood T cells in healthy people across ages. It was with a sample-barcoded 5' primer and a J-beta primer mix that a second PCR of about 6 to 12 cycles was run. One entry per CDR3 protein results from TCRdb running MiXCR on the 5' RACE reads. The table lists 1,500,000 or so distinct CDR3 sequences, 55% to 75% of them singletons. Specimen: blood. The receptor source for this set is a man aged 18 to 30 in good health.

This CDR3 is CSASGTEFFNEQFF. The CDR3 nucleotides are TGCAGCGCTTCCGGGACAGAATTCTTCAATGAGCAGTTCTTC. The gene calls are TRBV29-1 and TRBJ2-1, with 7 bases matching TRBD1. The CDR3 is made up of 14 amino acids. Germline CDR1 reads SQVTM; CDR2 reads ANQGSEA. Trimming removed 7 bases from V and 6 bases from J; junction bases left unmatched: 12.

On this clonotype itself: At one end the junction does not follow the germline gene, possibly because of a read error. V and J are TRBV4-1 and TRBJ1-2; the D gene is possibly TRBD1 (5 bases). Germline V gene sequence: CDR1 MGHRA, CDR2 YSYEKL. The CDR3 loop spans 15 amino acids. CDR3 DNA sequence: TGCGCCATCAGCCAAGAAACGGGACGGGGCTATGGCTACACCTTC. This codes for CAISQETGRGYGYTF.

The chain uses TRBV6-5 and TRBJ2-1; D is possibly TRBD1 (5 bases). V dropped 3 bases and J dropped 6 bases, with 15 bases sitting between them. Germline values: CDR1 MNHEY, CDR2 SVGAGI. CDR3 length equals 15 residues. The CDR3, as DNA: TGTGCCAGCAGTTATGGGGCTAGTAACCCCAATGAGCAGTTCTTC. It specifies CASSYGASNPNEQFF.

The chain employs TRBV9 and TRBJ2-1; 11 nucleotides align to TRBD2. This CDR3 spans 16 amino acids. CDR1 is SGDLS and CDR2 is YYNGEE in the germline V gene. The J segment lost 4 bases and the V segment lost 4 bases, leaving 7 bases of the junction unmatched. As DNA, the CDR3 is TGTGCCAGCAGCTCGGGGACTAGCGGTCTGTACAATGAGCAGTTCTTC. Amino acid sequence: CASSSGTSGLYNEQFF.

In DNA form, the CDR3 reads TGCGCCAGCAGGCAGACAGGGGGCCTCTACGAGCAGTACTTC. Protein sequence: CASRQTGGLYEQYF. The chain uses TRBV10-2 and TRBJ2-7; 10 bases are shared with TRBD1. Germline-derived CDR1 and CDR2 are WSHSY and SAAADI. With 6 bases clipped from V and 3 bases from J, the junction kept 5 bases outside the gene matches. This CDR3 has 14 residues.

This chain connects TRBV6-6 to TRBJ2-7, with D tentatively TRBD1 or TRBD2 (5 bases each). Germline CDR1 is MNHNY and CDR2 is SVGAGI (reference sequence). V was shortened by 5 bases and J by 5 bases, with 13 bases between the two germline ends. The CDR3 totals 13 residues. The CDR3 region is CASSATVGHEQYF. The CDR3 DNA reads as TGTGCCAGCAGTGCCACGGTGGGACACGAGCAGTACTTC.

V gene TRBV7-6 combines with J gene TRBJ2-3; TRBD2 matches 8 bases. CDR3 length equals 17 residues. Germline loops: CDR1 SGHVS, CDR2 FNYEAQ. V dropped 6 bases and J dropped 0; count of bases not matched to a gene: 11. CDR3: CASRPSGGDGSTDTQYF. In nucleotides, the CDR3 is TGTGCCAGCAGACCCAGCGGGGGTGATGGAAGCACAGATACGCAGTATTTT.

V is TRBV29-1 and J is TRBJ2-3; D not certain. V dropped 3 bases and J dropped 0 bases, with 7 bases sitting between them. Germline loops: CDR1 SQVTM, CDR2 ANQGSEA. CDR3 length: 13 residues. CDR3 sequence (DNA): TGCAGCGTTGATCAGGACAGCACAGATACGCAGTATTTT. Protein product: CSVDQDSTDTQYF.

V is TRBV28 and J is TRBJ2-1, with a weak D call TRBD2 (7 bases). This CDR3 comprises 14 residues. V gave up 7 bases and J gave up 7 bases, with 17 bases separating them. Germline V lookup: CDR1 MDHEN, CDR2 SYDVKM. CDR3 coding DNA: TGTGCCAGCACCGATGCGGGGGCCGCTAATGAGCAGTTCTTC. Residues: CASTDAGAANEQFF.

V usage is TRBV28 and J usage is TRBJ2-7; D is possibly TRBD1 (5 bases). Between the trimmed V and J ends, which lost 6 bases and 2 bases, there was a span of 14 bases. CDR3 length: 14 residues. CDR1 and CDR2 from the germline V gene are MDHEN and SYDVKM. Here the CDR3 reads CASRWAGMTYEQYF. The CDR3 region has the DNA TGTGCCAGCAGATGGGCAGGGATGACCTACGAGCAGTACTTC.

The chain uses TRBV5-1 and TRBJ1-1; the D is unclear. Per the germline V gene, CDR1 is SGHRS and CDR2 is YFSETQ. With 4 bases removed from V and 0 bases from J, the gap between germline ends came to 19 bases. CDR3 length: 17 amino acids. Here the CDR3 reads CASSTQTTTFMNTEAFF. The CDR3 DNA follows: TGCGCCAGCAGCACCCAAACGACGACCTTCATGAACACTGAAGCTTTCTTT.

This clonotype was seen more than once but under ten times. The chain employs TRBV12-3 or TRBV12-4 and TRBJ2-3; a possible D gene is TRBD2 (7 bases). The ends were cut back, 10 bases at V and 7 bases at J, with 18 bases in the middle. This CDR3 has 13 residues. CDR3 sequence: CAIGGGREYTQYF. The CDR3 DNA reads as TGTGCCATCGGGGGCGGGAGAGAGTATACGCAGTATTTT.

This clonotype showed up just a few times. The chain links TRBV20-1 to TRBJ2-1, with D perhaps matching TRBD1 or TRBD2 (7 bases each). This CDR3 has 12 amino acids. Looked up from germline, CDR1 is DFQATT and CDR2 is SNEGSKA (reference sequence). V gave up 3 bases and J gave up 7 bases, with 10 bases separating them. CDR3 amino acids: CSASRGGNEQFF. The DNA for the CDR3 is TGCAGTGCTAGCAGGGGGGGAAATGAGCAGTTCTTC.

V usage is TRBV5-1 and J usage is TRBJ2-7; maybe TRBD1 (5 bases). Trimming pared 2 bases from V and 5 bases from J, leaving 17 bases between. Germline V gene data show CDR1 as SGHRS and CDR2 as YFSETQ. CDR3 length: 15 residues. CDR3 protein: CASSLGSGRVNEQYF. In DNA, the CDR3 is TGCGCCAGCAGCTTAGGATCAGGGCGCGTAAACGAGCAGTACTTC.

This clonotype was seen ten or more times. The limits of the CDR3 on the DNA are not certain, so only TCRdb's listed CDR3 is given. The CDR3 reads CASSSSGVEQYF. The chain couples TRBV12-3 or TRBV12-4 to TRBJ2-7; the table's D call of TRBD2 was not tested on the DNA. A total of 12 residues make up the CDR3, ends included.

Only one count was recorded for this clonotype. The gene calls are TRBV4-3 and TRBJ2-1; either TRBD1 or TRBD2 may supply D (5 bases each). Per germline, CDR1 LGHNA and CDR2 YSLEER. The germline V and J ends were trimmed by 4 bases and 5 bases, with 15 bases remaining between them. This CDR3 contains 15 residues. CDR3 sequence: CASSLLGTSHNEQFF. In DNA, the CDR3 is TGCGCCAGCAGCCTTTTAGGGACGAGTCACAATGAGCAGTTCTTC.

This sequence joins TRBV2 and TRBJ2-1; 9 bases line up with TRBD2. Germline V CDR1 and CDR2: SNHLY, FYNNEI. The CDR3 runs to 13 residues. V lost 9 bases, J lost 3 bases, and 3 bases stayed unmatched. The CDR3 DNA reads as TGTGCCAGTAGCGGGAGATTCTACAATGAGCAGTTCTTC. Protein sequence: CASSGRFYNEQFF.

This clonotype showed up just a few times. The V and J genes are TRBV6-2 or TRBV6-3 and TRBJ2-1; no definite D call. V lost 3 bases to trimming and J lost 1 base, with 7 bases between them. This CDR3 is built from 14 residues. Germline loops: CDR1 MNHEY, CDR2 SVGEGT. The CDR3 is CASSYLESYNEQFF. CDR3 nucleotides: TGTGCCAGCAGTTATTTAGAATCCTACAATGAGCAGTTCTTC.

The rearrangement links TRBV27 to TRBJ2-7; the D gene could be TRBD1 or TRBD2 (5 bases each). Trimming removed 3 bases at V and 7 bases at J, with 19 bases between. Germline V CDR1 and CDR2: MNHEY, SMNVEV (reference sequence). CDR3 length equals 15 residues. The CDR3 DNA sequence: TGTGCCAGCAGTTTTGGGGCCGGAGGATACAATGAGCAGTACTTC. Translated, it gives CASSFGAGGYNEQYF.

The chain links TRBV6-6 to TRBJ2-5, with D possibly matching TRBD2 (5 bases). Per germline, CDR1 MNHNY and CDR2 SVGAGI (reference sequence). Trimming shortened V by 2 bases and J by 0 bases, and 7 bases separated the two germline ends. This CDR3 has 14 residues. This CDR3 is CASSYEGHQETQYF. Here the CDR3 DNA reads TGTGCCAGCAGTTACGAGGGTCACCAAGAGACCCAGTACTTC.

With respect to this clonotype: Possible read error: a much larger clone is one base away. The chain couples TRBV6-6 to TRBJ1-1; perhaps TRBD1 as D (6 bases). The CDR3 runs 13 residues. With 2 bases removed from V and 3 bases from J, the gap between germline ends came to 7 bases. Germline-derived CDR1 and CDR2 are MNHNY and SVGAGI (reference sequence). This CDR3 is CASSYPGDTEAFF. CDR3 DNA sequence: TGTGCCAGCAGTTACCCAGGGGACACTGAAGCTTTCTTT.

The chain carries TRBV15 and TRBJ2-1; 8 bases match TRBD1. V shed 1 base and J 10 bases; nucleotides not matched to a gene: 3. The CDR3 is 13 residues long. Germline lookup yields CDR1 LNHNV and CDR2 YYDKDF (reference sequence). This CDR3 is CATSRVAGGEQFF. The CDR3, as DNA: TGTGCCACCAGCAGAGTTGCAGGGGGCGAGCAGTTCTTC.

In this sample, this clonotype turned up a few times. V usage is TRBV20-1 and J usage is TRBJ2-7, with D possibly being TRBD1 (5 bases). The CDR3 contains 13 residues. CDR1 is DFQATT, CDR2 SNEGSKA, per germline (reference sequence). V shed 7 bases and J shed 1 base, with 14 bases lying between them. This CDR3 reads CSVRGWVSYEQYF. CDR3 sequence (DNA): TGCAGTGTTAGGGGCTGGGTTTCCTACGAGCAGTACTTC.

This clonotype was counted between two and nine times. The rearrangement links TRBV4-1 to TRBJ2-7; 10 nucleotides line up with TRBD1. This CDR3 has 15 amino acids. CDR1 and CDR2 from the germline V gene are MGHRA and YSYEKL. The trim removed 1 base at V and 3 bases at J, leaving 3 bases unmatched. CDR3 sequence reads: CASSQVGTGVYEQYF. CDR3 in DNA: TGCGCCAGCAGCCAAGTCGGGACAGGGGTCTACGAGCAGTACTTC.

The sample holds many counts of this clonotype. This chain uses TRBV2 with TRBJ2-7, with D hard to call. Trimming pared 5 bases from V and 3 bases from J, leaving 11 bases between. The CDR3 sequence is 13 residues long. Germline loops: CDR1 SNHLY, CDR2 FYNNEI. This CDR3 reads CASSTYSFYEQYF. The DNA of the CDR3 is TGTGCCAGCAGTACGTACAGCTTCTACGAGCAGTACTTC. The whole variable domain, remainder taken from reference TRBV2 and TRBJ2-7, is EPEVTQTPSHQVTQMGQEVILRCVPISNHLYFYWYRQILGQKVEFLVSFYNNEISEKSEIFDDQFSVERPDGSNFTLKIRSTKLEDSAMYFCASSTYSFYEQYFGPGTRLTVT.

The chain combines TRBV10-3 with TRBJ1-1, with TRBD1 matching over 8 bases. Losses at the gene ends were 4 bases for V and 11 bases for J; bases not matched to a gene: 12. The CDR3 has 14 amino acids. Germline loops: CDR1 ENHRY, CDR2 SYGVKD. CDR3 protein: CAISGRAGGSQAFF. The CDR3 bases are TGTGCCATCAGTGGGAGGGCAGGGGGCAGTCAGGCTTTCTTT.